The TCR beta chain described here comes from a study of blood T cell repertoires in COVID-19. Across the study: Italy, Spain and the United States were the sources of the convalescent and acute COVID-19 samples.

Repertoires were generated with immunoSEQ multiplex PCR, while TCRdb's copy carries only in-frame clones and drops some. The sample shows about 66,000 clones, approximately 86% of them seen only once. This clone was seen a handful of times. This receptor was taken from a middle-aged man with active COVID-19. Material for sequencing was peripheral blood.

The CDR3 coding sequence is TGTGCCAGCAGCTTAGCCTCCAGGGCTGAAGCTTTCTTT. Its translation is CASSLASRAEAFF. The chain has TRBV11-2 and TRBJ1-1; weak D call: TRBD1 (5 bases). Trimming stripped 1 base from V and 6 bases from J, with 9 bases between. Germline CDR1 reads SGHAT; CDR2 reads FQNNGV. The CDR3 contains 13 residues.